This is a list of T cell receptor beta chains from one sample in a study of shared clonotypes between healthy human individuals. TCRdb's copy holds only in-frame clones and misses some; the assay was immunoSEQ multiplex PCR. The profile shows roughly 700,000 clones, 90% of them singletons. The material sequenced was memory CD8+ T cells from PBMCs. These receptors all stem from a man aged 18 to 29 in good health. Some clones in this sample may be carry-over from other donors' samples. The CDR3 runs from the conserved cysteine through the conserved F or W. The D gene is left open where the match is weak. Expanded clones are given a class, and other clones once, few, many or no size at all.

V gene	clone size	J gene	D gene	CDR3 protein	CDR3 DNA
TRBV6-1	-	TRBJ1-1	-	CASSENEGLRTEAFF	TGTGCCAGCAGTGAAAACGAGGGGTTGAGGACTGAAGCTTTCTTT
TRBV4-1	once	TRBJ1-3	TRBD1	CASTMARGPGNTIYF	TGCGCCAGCACTATGGCCAGGGGGCCAGGAAACACCATATATTTT
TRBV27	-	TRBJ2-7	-	CASSQGRGTYEQYF	TGTGCCAGCAGTCAGGGGCGCGGGACCTACGAGCAGTACTTC
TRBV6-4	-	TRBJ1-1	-	CASTKKAKTARMNTEAFF	TGTGCCAGCACGAAAAAGGCAAAGACAGCCCGCATGAACACTGAAGCTTTCTTT
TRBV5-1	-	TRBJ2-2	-	CASSLINRAVYGELFF	TGCGCCAGCAGCTTGATCAACAGGGCGGTTTACGGGGAGCTGTTTTTT
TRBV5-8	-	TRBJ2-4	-	CASSRMTGTRWGIQYF	TGTGCCAGCAGCCGGATGACGGGAACTCGCTGGGGCATTCAGTACTTC
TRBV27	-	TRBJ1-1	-	CASSWTAMNTEAFF	TGTGCCAGCAGCTGGACAGCGATGAACACTGAAGCTTTCTTT
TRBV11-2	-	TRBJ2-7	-	CASSLGYPYEQYF	TGTGCCAGCAGCTTGGGCTATCCCTACGAGCAGTACTTC
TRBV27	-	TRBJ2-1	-	CASADQRPYNEQFF	TGTGCCAGCGCCGACCAAAGGCCTTACAATGAGCAGTTCTTC
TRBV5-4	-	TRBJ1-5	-	CASSALRRVFSNQPQHF	TGTGCCAGCAGCGCCCTAAGGAGGGTTTTTAGCAATCAGCCCCAGCATTTT
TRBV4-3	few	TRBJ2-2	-	CASSQDPGGAGELFF	TGCGCCAGCAGCCAAGACCCAGGAGGTGCCGGGGAGCTGTTTTTT
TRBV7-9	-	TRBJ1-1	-	CASSPTRVTEAFF	TGTGCCAGCAGCCCCACCAGGGTTACTGAAGCTTTCTTT
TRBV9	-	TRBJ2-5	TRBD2	CASSVLGLAGAQETQYF	TGTGCCAGCAGCGTCCTAGGGCTAGCGGGAGCTCAAGAGACCCAGTACTTC
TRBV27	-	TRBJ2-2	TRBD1	CASAFRDRVFSGELFF	TGTGCCAGCGCATTCCGGGACAGGGTGTTTTCCGGGGAGCTGTTTTTT
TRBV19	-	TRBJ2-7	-	CASSMRAGQWEQYF	TGTGCCAGTAGTATGAGGGCCGGTCAGTGGGAGCAGTACTTC
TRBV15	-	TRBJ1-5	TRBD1	CATSRHPDPRGPGNQPQHF	TGTGCCACCAGCAGACATCCCGATCCCAGGGGGCCCGGGAATCAGCCCCAGCATTTT
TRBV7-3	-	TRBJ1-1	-	CASSPRGASGNTEAFF	TGTGCCAGCAGCCCTCGGGGAGCAAGCGGGAACACTGAAGCTTTCTTT
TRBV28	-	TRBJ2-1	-	CASSAPSRLTYNEQFF	TGTGCCAGCAGTGCCCCCAGCCGCCTGACCTACAATGAGCAGTTCTTC
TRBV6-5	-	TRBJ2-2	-	CASSYGRVSGELFF	TGTGCCAGCAGTTACGGCAGGGTCTCCGGGGAGCTGTTTTTT
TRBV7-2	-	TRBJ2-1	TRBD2	CASSSGWGGSIYNEQFF	TGTGCCAGCAGCTCCGGCTGGGGCGGGAGTATTTACAATGAGCAGTTCTTC
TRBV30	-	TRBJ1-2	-	CAWSVLTSDNGYTF	TGTGCCTGGAGTGTCCTTACATCGGATAATGGCTACACCTTC
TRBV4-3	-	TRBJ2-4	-	CASSQDSANRNIQYF	TGCGCCAGCAGCCAAGATAGTGCTAACCGCAACATTCAGTACTTC
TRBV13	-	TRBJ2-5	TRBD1	CASSWDRQETQYF	TGTGCCAGCAGCTGGGACAGACAAGAGACCCAGTACTTC
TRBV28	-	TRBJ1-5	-	CASTHRLGDGNQPQHF	TGTGCCAGCACTCACAGGCTGGGTGATGGCAATCAGCCCCAGCATTTT
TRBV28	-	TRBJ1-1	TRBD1	CASSSGQVNTEAFF	TGTGCCAGCAGTTCGGGACAGGTTAACACTGAAGCTTTCTTT
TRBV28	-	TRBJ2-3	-	CASSLPPARSTDTQYF	TGTGCCAGCAGTTTACCTCCGGCTAGATCCACAGATACGCAGTATTTT
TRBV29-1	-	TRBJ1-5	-	CSVEEDADQPQHF	TGCAGCGTTGAAGAAGATGCTGATCAGCCCCAGCATTTT
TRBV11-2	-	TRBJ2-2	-	CASSSRQPPNTGELFF	TGTGCCAGCAGCTCAAGACAGCCACCGAACACCGGGGAGCTGTTTTTT
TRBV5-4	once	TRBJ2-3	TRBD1	CASSFLPDRDADTQYF	TGTGCCAGCAGCTTCCTGCCCGACAGGGATGCAGATACGCAGTATTTT
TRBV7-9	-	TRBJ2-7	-	CASSDHSVHSYEQYF	TGTGCCAGCAGCGATCATAGTGTCCACTCCTACGAGCAGTACTTC
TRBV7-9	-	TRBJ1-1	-	CASSLVFPGGTEAFF	TGTGCCAGCAGCTTAGTGTTCCCGGGCGGAACTGAAGCTTTCTTT
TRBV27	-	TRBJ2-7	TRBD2	CASAAGTYEQYF	TGTGCATCCGCAGCGGGAACCTACGAGCAGTACTTC
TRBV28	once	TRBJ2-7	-	CASSLFEGRHYEQYF	TGTGCCAGCAGTTTATTTGAGGGGCGCCACTACGAGCAGTACTTC
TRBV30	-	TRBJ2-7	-	CAWGSGVARLTYEQYF	TGTGCCTGGGGTAGCGGCGTAGCTCGCCTCACTTACGAGCAGTACTTC
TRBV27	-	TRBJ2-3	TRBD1	CASSWDSPSTDTQYF	TGTGCCAGCAGTTGGGACAGCCCTAGCACAGATACGCAGTATTTT
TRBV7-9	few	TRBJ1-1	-	CASSLAPQGPTEAFF	TGTGCCAGCAGCTTAGCGCCCCAGGGCCCTACTGAAGCTTTCTTT
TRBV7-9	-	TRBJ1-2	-	CASSELGSLYGYTF	TGTGCCAGCAGCGAATTAGGGTCCCTTTATGGCTACACCTTC
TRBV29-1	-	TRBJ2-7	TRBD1	CSVARGQGDEQYF	TGCAGCGTTGCCCGGGGACAGGGAGACGAGCAGTACTTC